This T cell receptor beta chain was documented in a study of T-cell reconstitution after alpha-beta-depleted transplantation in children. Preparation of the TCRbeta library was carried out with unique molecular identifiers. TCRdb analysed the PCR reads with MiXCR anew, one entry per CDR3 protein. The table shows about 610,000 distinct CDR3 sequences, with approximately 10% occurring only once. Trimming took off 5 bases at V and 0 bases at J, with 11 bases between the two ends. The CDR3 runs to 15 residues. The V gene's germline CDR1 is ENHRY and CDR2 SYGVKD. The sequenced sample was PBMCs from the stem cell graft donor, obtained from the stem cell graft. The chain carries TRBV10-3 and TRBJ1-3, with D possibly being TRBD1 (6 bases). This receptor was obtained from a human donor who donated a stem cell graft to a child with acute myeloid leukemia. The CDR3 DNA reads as TGTGCCATCAGTAACGGACAGAGCTCTGGAAACACCATATATTTT. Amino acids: CAISNGQSSGNTIYF.